This TCR beta chain originates from a study of OX40 agonist ivuxolimab in advanced cancers. This clone has more than one count but fewer than ten. What it binds is not known. General study findings and limits: More expanded clones were found, on average, in CD8+ than in CD4+ T cells.

Profiled with immunoSEQ multiplex PCR; TCRdb holds only in-frame clones, not every one. This sample has about 27,000 clones, with 81% found just once. This CDR3 region has 14 residues. From germline, CDR1 is SGHNT and CDR2 YENEEA. Deletions cut 7 bases from V and 1 base from J, with 13 bases between. Patients who had autoimmune disease history or got systemic immunosuppression were left out. This chain uses TRBV11-3 with TRBJ1-1; a weak D match, TRBD1 (6 bases). The origin of this receptor is an adult with an advanced solid tumor such as melanoma, head and neck, liver or kidney cancer. Sequences were derived from CD4+ or CD8+ T cells sorted from blood, sampled in a trial of the OX40 agonist ivuxolimab. In DNA form, the CDR3 reads TGTGCCAGCAAACCGCGGACAGAGAACACTGAAGCTTTCTTT. Amino acid sequence: CASKPRTENTEAFF.